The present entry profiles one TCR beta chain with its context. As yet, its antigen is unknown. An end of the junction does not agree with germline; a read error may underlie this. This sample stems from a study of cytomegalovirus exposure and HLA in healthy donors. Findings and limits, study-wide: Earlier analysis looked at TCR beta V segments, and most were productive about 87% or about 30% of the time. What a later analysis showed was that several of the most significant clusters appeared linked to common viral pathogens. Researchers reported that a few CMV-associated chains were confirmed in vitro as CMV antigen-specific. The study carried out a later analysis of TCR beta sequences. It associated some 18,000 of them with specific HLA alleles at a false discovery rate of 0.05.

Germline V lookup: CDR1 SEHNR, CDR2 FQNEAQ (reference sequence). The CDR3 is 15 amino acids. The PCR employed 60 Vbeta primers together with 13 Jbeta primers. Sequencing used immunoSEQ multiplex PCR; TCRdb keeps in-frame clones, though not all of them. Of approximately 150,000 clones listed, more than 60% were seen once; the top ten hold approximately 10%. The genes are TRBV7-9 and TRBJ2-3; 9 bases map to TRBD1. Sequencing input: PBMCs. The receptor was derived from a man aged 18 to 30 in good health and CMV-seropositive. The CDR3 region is CASSLEGQGTDTQYF. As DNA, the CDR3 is TGTGCCAGCAGCTTAGAGGGACAGGGCACGGATACGCAGTATTTT.